Sequencing of this T cell receptor (beta chain) was carried out in a study of blood T cell repertoires in COVID-19. All enrollees were roughly 18 to 89 years old and from roughly 22 US areas. TCRdb's table, derived via immunoSEQ multiplex PCR, lists solely in-frame clones and lacks some. The repertoire holds hundreds of thousands of clones, with 87% as singletons. The CDR3 runs to 16 residues. V lost 1 base and J lost 1, with 15 bases in between. Germline lookup yields CDR1 SGHKS and CDR2 YYEKEE (reference sequence). Input material: PBMCs or T cells enriched from blood (not recorded which). This receptor was taken from a woman aged 18-35 years with acute COVID-19. The chain carries TRBV5-5 and TRBJ2-7; a weak D match, TRBD1 (6 bases). The DNA of the CDR3 is TGTGCCAGCAGCTTGTGGGCAGGGGTCAATTCCTACGAGCAGTACTTC. It yields the protein CASSLWAGVNSYEQYF.